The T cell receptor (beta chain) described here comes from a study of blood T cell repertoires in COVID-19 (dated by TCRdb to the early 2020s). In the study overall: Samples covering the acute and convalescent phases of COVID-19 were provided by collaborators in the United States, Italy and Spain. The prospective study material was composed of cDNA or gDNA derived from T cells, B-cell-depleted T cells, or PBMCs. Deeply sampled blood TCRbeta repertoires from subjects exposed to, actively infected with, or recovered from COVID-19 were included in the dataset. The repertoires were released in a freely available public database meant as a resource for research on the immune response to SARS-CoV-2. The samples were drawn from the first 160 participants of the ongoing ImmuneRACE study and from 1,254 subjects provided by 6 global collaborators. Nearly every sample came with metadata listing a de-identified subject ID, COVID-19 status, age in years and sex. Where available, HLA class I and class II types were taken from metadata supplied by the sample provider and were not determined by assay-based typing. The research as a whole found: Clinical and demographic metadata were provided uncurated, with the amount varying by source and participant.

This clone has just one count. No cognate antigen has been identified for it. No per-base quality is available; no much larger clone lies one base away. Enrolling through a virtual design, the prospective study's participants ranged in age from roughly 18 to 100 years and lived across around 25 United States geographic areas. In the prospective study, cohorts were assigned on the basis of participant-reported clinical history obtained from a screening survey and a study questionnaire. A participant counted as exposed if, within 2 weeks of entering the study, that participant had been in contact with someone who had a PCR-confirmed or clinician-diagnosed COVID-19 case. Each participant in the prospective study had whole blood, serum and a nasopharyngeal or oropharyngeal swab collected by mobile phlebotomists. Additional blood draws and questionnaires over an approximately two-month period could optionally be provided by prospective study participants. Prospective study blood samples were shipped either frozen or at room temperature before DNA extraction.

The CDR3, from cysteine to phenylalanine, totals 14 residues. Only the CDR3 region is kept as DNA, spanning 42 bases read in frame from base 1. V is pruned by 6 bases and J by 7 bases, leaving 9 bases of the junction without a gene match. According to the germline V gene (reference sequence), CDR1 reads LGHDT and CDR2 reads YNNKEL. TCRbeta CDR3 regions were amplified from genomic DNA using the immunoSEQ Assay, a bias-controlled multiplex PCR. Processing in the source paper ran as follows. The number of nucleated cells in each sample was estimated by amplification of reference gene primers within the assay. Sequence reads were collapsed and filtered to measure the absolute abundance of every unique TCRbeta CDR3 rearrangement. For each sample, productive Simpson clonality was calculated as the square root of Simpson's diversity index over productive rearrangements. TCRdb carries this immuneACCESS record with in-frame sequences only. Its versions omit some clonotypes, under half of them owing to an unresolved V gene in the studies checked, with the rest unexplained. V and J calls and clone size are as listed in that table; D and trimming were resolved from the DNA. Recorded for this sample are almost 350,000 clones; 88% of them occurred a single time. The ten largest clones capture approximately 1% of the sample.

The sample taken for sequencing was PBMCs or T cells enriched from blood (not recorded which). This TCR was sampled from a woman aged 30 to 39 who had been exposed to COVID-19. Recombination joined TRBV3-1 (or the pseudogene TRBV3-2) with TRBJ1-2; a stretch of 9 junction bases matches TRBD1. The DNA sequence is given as TGTGCCAGCAGTTTTACAACAGGGGGCCGTGGCTACACCTTC. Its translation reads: CASSFTTGGRGYTF.